The subject of this entry is one TCR beta chain. The antigen remains undetermined. Method: immunoSEQ multiplex PCR; TCRdb's copy keeps in-frame clones and lacks some. This sample has about 17,000 clones, with around four fifths found just once. The sample comes from a study of T cell responses to AZD1222 COVID-19 vaccine. Regarding the study as a whole: Females made up more of the donors, who were largely white British, and clonal diversity may have come out too low. Spike as a whole was targeted by vaccine-associated CD4 TCRs, dominant at 160-218 and 743-854.

CDR3 size: 14 residues. Trimming took off 4 bases at V and 0 bases at J, with 7 bases between the two ends. In germline, CDR1 is SGHVS, CDR2 FQNEAQ. This clonotype was obtained from an adult who received the AZD1222 COVID-19 vaccine. The chain uses TRBV7-8 and TRBJ1-3; no definite D call. The sequencing here drew on peripheral blood, taken 28 days after the second AZD1222 dose. The CDR3 here is CASSWASSGNTIYF. Here the CDR3 DNA reads TGTGCCAGCAGCTGGGCCAGCTCTGGAAACACCATATATTTT.